This T cell receptor beta chain is from a study of blood T cell repertoires in COVID-19. As for the study in general: From T cells, B-cell-depleted T cells, or PBMCs came the material, which was cDNA or gDNA.

As for this clone: In the same sample, other DNA sequences code for this CDR3.

Per the original data handling: Estimates of nucleated cell counts were drawn from the amplification of reference gene primers. Sequenced by immunoSEQ multiplex PCR; TCRdb stores in-frame clones only, minus some. V and J calls and clone size are as listed in that table; D and trimming were resolved from the DNA. Counted here are 120,000 to 150,000 clones, 84% occurring once; the ten biggest clones make up 38%. The sample consisted of peripheral blood. This clonotype was obtained from a human donor in a cohort sampled during active COVID-19.

The CDR3 coding sequence is TGTGCCAGCAGCTTACGGAATCAGCCCCAGCATTTT. Residues: CASSLRNQPQHF. This chain joins TRBV11-2 and TRBJ1-5; no clear D. Germline values: CDR1 SGHAT, CDR2 FQNNGV. V shed 2 bases and J shed 4 bases, with 3 bases lying between them. The length of the CDR3 is 12 residues.